The sample holds many counts of the clone carrying this TCR beta chain. Its antigen is currently unknown. The cohort's ophthalmopathy patients, a group with duration under 3 months, had a Clinical Activity Score of at least 3 and a NOSPECS grade of at least 4. The study left out patients who had uncontrolled infection, other autoimmune disease, pregnancy or lactation. The authors took PBMCs from 9.5 to 10 ml fresh peripheral blood. Unmatched junction bases numbered 10, after V lost 1 base and J lost 3 bases. The CDR3 has 17 amino acids. In germline, CDR1 is MGHRA, CDR2 YSYEKL. The sample originates from a study of T cells in Graves' hyperthyroidism and ophthalmopathy. The study, taken as a whole, reports: Blood also held most thyroid clonotypes expanded beyond 0.001.

Authors of the study amplified TCR beta CDR3 regions from RNA transcripts. Primed by the HTBI set, a first-round RT-PCR was run on the TCR CDR3. TCRdb re-called the multiplex PCR reads with MiXCR, one entry per CDR3 protein. Of nearly 250,000 distinct CDR3 sequences listed, about a sixth were seen once; the top ten hold 25% to 30%. This sequence joins TRBV4-1 and TRBJ1-1; 8 bases match TRBD1. The material sequenced was blood. This TCR was sampled from a woman younger than 30 with Graves' ophthalmopathy. The CDR3 nucleotides are TGCGCCAGCAGCCAAGGCGGGACAGGAGGGGCTTACACTGAAGCTTTCTTT. This gives the protein CASSQGGTGGAYTEAFF.